What follows are 13 T cell receptor beta chains derived from one specimen sequenced in a study of cytomegalovirus exposure and HLA in healthy donors. The PCR employed 60 Vbeta primers together with 13 Jbeta primers. Assay used: immunoSEQ multiplex PCR; TCRdb lists only in-frame clones, some missing. Here the sample spans around 100,000 clones, roughly 80% being singletons. What was sequenced was PBMCs. The receptors were gathered from a middle-aged man in good health and CMV-seronegative.

The gene calls are TRBV5-5 and TRBJ1-3; weak D call: TRBD1 (6 bases). This CDR3 has 18 residues. The germline V gene has CDR1 SGHKS and CDR2 YYEKEE (reference sequence). Deletions cut 3 bases from V and 1 base from J, with 20 bases between. CDR3 DNA: TGTGCCAGCAGCTCCCGACAGGTTTTTTCCCCATCTGGAAACACCATATATTTT. It is translated as CASSSRQVFSPSGNTIYF.

The V and J genes are TRBV5-5 and TRBJ2-7, with TRBD1 matching 8 bases. Germline loops: CDR1 SGHKS, CDR2 YYEKEE (reference sequence). V dropped 0 bases and J dropped 10; count of bases not matched to a gene: 6. This CDR3 has 13 amino acids. CDR3 sequence reads: CASSLVGQGRQYV. The CDR3 bases are TGTGCCAGCAGCTTGGTCGGACAGGGCCGACAGTACGTC.

The chain joins TRBV11-2 to TRBJ1-2, with a tentative D call TRBD1 (6 bases). There are 15 residues in the CDR3. Germline V gene sequence: CDR1 SGHAT, CDR2 FQNNGV. Between the trimmed V and J ends, which lost 2 bases and 5 bases, there was a span of 15 bases. The CDR3 loop reads CASSLLQGKGYGYTF. As DNA, the CDR3 is TGTGCCAGCAGCTTATTGCAGGGGAAAGGGTATGGCTACACCTTC.

The V call is TRBV5-1, the J call TRBJ2-3, with D perhaps matching TRBD1 (6 bases). The V gene lost 2 bases and the J gene lost 3 bases, with 13 bases spanning the gap. The CDR3 is 15 amino acids. CDR1 and CDR2 from the germline V gene are SGHRS and YFSETQ. This CDR3 reads CASSLQGFLTDTQYF. In nucleotides, the CDR3 is TGCGCCAGCAGCTTACAGGGCTTTCTGACAGATACGCAGTATTTT.

V and J are TRBV7-2 and TRBJ2-7, with 12 bases aligning to TRBD2. The germline CDR1 and CDR2 sequences are SGHTA and FQGNSA. Trimming took 5 bases from V and 4 from J; bases not matched to a gene: 6. This CDR3 contains 15 residues. In DNA, the CDR3 is TGTGCCAGCAGCCCCGGACTAGCGGGGTTTTACGAGCAGTACGTC. This translates into CASSPGLAGFYEQYV.

This chain uses TRBV7-3 with TRBJ2-2; a weak D match, TRBD2 (5 bases). This CDR3 has 17 residues. From germline, CDR1 is SGHTA and CDR2 FQGTGA. The V end lost 1 base, the J end lost 6 bases, and 18 bases lay between the germline ends. DNA of the CDR3: TGTGCCAGCAGCTTAAGGTCTTCAGGAGGCGGGTCCGGGGAGCTGTTTTTT. This gives the protein CASSLRSSGGGSGELFF.

The V call is TRBV2, the J call TRBJ1-2; D not resolved. Germline V lookup: CDR1 SNHLY, CDR2 FYNNEI. This CDR3 comprises 14 residues. V was clipped by 6 bases and J by 5 bases, with 16 bases between them. CDR3: CASSGERELYGYTF. For the CDR3, the DNA is TGTGCCAGCAGCGGGGAAAGGGAGCTATATGGCTACACCTTC.

This clone was detected only a few times. CDR3 DNA: TGTGCCAGCAGTGAAGGAGGGACACTCGAGCAGTACGTC. The encoded protein is CASSEGGTLEQYV. The genes are TRBV2 and TRBJ2-7; a weak D match, TRBD1 (6 bases). CDR3 length: 13 residues. V shed 1 base and J shed 6 bases, with 10 bases lying between them. CDR1 and CDR2 (germline): SNHLY, FYNNEI.

Concerning this clone itself: A read error may account for a junction end that differs from germline. J is TRBJ2-2 and V is TRBV7-7, with TRBD1 as a possible D gene (6 bases). The CDR3 runs to 13 residues. Germline-derived CDR1 and CDR2 are SSHAT and FNYEAQ (reference sequence). CDR3 sequence: CASNQGTTGELFF. The CDR3 DNA reads as TGTGCTAGCAACCAGGGGACCACCGGGGAGCTGTTTTTT.

In this sample, this clone turned up a few times. V is TRBV6-5 and J is TRBJ2-1, with TRBD2 matching over 7 bases. The CDR3 extends over 15 amino acids. J gave up 7 bases and V 6 bases, and 12 bases lay outside the gene matches. Germline CDR1 MNHEY, CDR2 SVGAGI. The CDR3 DNA follows: TGTGCCAGCAGCCTGTCCGGGGGGTCCCTTAATGAGCAGTTCTTC. This gives the protein CASSLSGGSLNEQFF.

The CDR3 spells CASSSGTGRDTQYF. The CDR3 DNA reads TGTGCCAGCAGCAGCGGGACAGGACGAGATACGCAGTATTTT. V gene TRBV6-1 combines with J gene TRBJ2-3, with D maybe TRBD1 (8 bases). Germline assignment: CDR1 MNHNS and CDR2 SASEGT. The length of the CDR3 is 14 residues. Trimming pared 6 bases from V and 5 bases from J, leaving 15 bases between.

The rearrangement uses TRBV2 and TRBJ2-1; maybe TRBD1 (6 bases). The germline CDR1 and CDR2 sequences are SNHLY and FYNNEI. V lost 6 bases, J lost 7 bases, and 22 bases lay in between. There are 16 residues in the CDR3. The CDR3 loop is CASRDSRGRLRNEQFF. The CDR3 bases are TGTGCCAGCAGGGATTCCAGGGGACGTCTGAGGAATGAGCAGTTCTTC. The whole variable domain, remainder taken from reference TRBV2 and TRBJ2-1, is EPEVTQTPSHQVTQMGQEVILRCVPISNHLYFYWYRQILGQKVEFLVSFYNNEISEKSEIFDDQFSVERPDGSNFTLKIRSTKLEDSAMYFCASRDSRGRLRNEQFFGPGTRLTVL.

The J gene is TRBJ1-2, the V gene TRBV28, with D possibly matching TRBD1 (6 bases). Trimming removed 6 bases at V and 5 bases at J, with 22 bases between. The CDR3 loop spans 16 amino acids. The germline gives CDR1 MDHEN, CDR2 SYDVKM. CDR3 loop: CASRIEGQLDEYGYTF. The CDR3 DNA is TGTGCCAGCAGGATAGAGGGACAACTCGATGAATATGGCTACACCTTC.